A selection of T cell receptor beta chains follows, all from one sample in a study of metastatic and nonmetastatic thyroid tumors. With MiXCR, TCRdb called clones anew from the PCR reads. The table shows some 31,000 clones, with about 20% occurring only once. What was sequenced was blood. The receptors were sampled from a female donor with papillary thyroid cancer or a benign thyroid nodule (not recorded which). Some clones in this sample may be carry-over from other donors' samples. The CDR3 runs from the conserved cysteine through the conserved F or W. The D gene is left open where the match is weak. Expanded clones get a size class; other rows say once, few or many, or leave the size out.

J gene | CDR3 length | V gene | clone size | D gene | CDR3 protein | CDR3 DNA
TRBJ1-6 | 12 | TRBV25-1 | many | . | CASSLGNSPLHF | TGTGCCAGCAGTCTCGGGAATTCACCCCTCCACTTT
TRBJ1-1 | 14 | TRBV20-1 | once | . | CSVASVTPNTEAFF | TGCAGTGTTGCATCCGTTACGCCGAACACTGAAGCTTTCTTT
TRBJ1-2 | 17 | TRBV6-1 | medium-sized | . | CASSNGEGWGFWYGYTF | TGTGCCAGCAGTAACGGGGAGGGCTGGGGTTTTTGGTATGGCTACACCTTC
TRBJ1-2 | 12 | TRBV20-1 | many | . | CSASDRDYGYTF | TGCAGTGCTTCAGACAGAGACTATGGCTACACCTTC
TRBJ1-2 | 15 | TRBV5-1 | . | . | CASSFIEEGNYGYTF | TGCGCCAGCAGCTTCATTGAGGAGGGGAACTATGGCTACACCTTC
TRBJ2-3 | 15 | TRBV30 | . | . | CTWSSRGSFTDTQYF | TGTACCTGGAGTAGTCGGGGCTCCTTTACAGATACGCAGTATTTT
TRBJ2-7 | 14 | TRBV5-1 | many | TRBD1 | CASRFRDRGHEQYF | TGCGCCAGCAGATTCCGGGACAGGGGACACGAGCAGTACTTC
TRBJ2-7 | 15 | TRBV18 | many | . | CASSPEGPLIYEQYF | TGTGCCAGCTCACCGGAAGGCCCTCTAATATACGAGCAGTACTTC
TRBJ1-1 | 15 | TRBV2 | many | . | CASRGGYVKFPEAFF | TGTGCCAGCAGGGGAGGGTACGTGAAGTTCCCTGAAGCTTTCTTT
TRBJ1-3 | 14 | TRBV6-1 | many | . | CASSPSRLGNTIYF | TGTGCCAGCAGCCCATCCCGTCTTGGAAACACCATATATTTT
TRBJ2-7 | 16 | TRBV5-4 | many | . | CASSGAGDLSVDEQYF | TGTGCCAGCAGCGGGGCCGGGGACCTAAGCGTCGACGAGCAGTACTTC
TRBJ2-6 | 17 | TRBV9 | many | . | CASSDPLRAGGANVLTF | TGTGCCAGCAGCGATCCATTAAGGGCAGGTGGGGCCAACGTCCTGACTTTC
TRBJ2-3 | 11 | TRBV12-5 | . | . | CASGPEDTQYF | TGTGCTAGTGGCCCAGAGGATACGCAGTATTTT
TRBJ2-7 | 15 | TRBV4-1 | once | . | CASSQEPGSSYEQYF | TGCGCCAGCAGCCAAGAACCGGGGAGCTCCTACGAGCAGTACTTC
TRBJ2-7 | 14 | TRBV20-1 | once | . | CSAPRQWPAYEQYF | TGCAGTGCCCCGCGACAGTGGCCCGCCTACGAGCAGTACTTC
TRBJ1-5 | 15 | TRBV6-2/TRBV6-3 | many | . | CASSYTFMSNQPQHF | TGTGCCAGCAGTTACACGTTTATGAGCAATCAGCCCCAGCATTTT
TRBJ2-5 | 15 | TRBV4-2 | once | . | CASSQTARGAETQYF | TGTGCCAGCAGCCAAACGGCTCGGGGAGCAGAGACCCAGTACTTC
TRBJ1-2 | 13 | TRBV9 | many | . | CASSVVEGGGYTF | TGTGCCAGCAGCGTAGTGGAAGGGGGTGGCTACACCTTC
TRBJ2-7 | 15 | TRBV28 | . | TRBD1 | CASRGTGTGIHEQYF | TGTGCCAGCAGGGGTACCGGGACAGGCATCCACGAGCAGTACTTC
TRBJ1-1 | 14 | TRBV6-1 | few | . | CASSRQLGNTEAFF | TGTGCCAGCAGTCGACAACTAGGGAACACTGAAGCTTTCTTT
TRBJ2-3 | 14 | TRBV12-5 | many | . | CASAKEGAKDTQYF | TGTGCTAGTGCCAAGGAAGGGGCGAAAGATACGCAGTATTTT
TRBJ1-6 | 13 | TRBV5-4 | many | . | CASRPSGGSPLHF | TGTGCCAGCAGGCCCTCTGGCGGTTCACCCCTCCACTTT
TRBJ1-1 | 15 | TRBV6-5 | . | TRBD1 | CANSYIGQGGAEAFF | TGTGCCAACAGTTACATCGGACAGGGAGGCGCTGAAGCTTTCTTT
TRBJ2-7 | 14 | TRBV12-3/TRBV12-4 | . | . | CASSLAGLSYEQYF | TGTGCCAGCAGTCTCGCGGGTCTCTCCTACGAGCAGTACTTC
TRBJ2-5 | 16 | TRBV10-2 | . | TRBD2 | CASSWGTSGGVETQYF | TGCGCCAGCAGTTGGGGGACTAGCGGGGGGGTCGAGACCCAGTACTTC
TRBJ2-7 | 14 | TRBV6-1 | . | . | CASSSTGGSYEQYF | TGTGCCAGCAGTTCCACCGGGGGCTCCTACGAGCAGTACTTC
TRBJ2-7 | 16 | TRBV5-5 | many | TRBD1 | CASSRATGGKYDEQYF | TGTGCCAGCAGCAGGGCGACAGGGGGCAAGTACGACGAGCAGTACTTC
TRBJ1-5 | 14 | TRBV6-1 | few | . | CASRESGVAQPQHF | TGTGCCAGCAGGGAATCAGGGGTAGCTCAGCCCCAGCATTTT
TRBJ1-1 | 16 | TRBV6-1 | . | TRBD1 | CASNPQGAGMNTEAFF | TGTGCCAGCAATCCGCAGGGGGCAGGGATGAACACTGAAGCTTTCTTT
TRBJ2-7 | 13 | TRBV6-1 | . | . | CASTPRLNYEQYF | TGTGCCAGCACCCCAAGGTTAAACTACGAGCAGTACTTC
TRBJ2-2 | 17 | TRBV10-3 | many | TRBD1 | CASRWGQGVGSTGELFF | TGTGCCTCCCGCTGGGGCCAGGGGGTTGGTTCGACCGGGGAGCTGTTTTTT
TRBJ1-6 | 13 | TRBV20-1 | few | . | CSAEGRPNSPLHF | TGCAGTGCTGAGGGACGGCCGAATTCACCCCTCCACTTT
TRBJ2-5 | 15 | TRBV20-1 | many | . | CSAAPREGVRETQYF | TGCAGTGCCGCCCCACGCGAGGGGGTTAGGGAGACCCAGTACTTC
TRBJ2-1 | 14 | TRBV6-4 | medium-sized | TRBD2 | CASSDSRGGSEQFF | TGTGCCAGCAGTGACTCGCGGGGGGGCAGTGAGCAGTTCTTC
TRBJ2-3 | 15 | TRBV10-1 | many | . | CASRAQGGSTDTQYF | TGCGCCAGCAGGGCCCAGGGGGGTAGCACAGATACGCAGTATTTT